The 12 T cell receptor beta chains reported below all come from one sample, sequenced in a study of blood T cell repertoires in COVID-19. Measured with immunoSEQ multiplex PCR; TCRdb has only the in-frame clones, and not every one. This sample carries tens of thousands of clones, just over 85% of them seen once, and the ten largest clones take more than 1.5%. Sequenced sample: peripheral blood. The source is a woman aged 80 or over with active or convalescent COVID-19.

The gene calls are TRBV6-4 and TRBJ1-1, with D possibly being TRBD1 (5 bases). This CDR3 region has 13 residues. Germline loops: CDR1 MRHNA, CDR2 SNTAGT. V was pared by 11 bases and J by 2 bases, with 15 bases between. The CDR3 coding sequence is TGTGCCTCCTCCGGGGGGTTCAACACTGAAGCTTTCTTT. Translated, it gives CASSGGFNTEAFF.

This chain uses TRBV7-2 with TRBJ1-1; 7 bases are a match to TRBD1. Germline CDR1 reads SGHTA; CDR2 reads FQGNSA. CDR3 length: 14 residues. V was clipped by 5 bases and J by 3 bases; unmatched bases: 6. CDR3 in amino acids: CASSKDRVHTEAFF. Here the CDR3 DNA reads TGTGCCAGCAGCAAAGACAGGGTTCACACTGAAGCTTTCTTT.

The chain recombines TRBV4-3 with TRBJ2-7; D possibly corresponds to TRBD2 (6 bases). With 4 bases removed from V and 6 bases from J, the gap between germline ends came to 16 bases. Germline V gene lookup returns CDR1 LGHNA and CDR2 YSLEER. There are 14 residues in the CDR3. The DNA for the CDR3 is TGCGCCAGCAGCCGGACGGAGGAGGGAATCGAGCAGTACTTC. Translation gives CASSRTEEGIEQYF.

The chain combines TRBV19 with TRBJ2-6; weak D call: TRBD2 (5 bases). CDR3 size: 15 residues. With 8 bases removed from V and 0 bases from J, the gap between germline ends came to 11 bases. Germline V gene data show CDR1 as LNHDA and CDR2 as SQIVND (reference sequence). The CDR3 reads CASVTSGSGANVLTF. In nucleotides, the CDR3 is TGTGCCAGTGTTACTAGTGGCTCTGGGGCCAACGTCCTGACTTTC. The full variable domain, in which reference TRBV19 and TRBJ2-6 provide the parts outside the CDR3, is DGGITQSPKYLFRKEGQNVTLSCEQNLNHDAMYWYRQDPGQGLRLIYYSQIVNDFQKGDIAEGYSVSREKKESFPLTVTSAQKNPTAFYLCASVTSGSGANVLTFGAGSRLTVL.

The rearrangement joins TRBV5-1 to TRBJ2-5; D might be TRBD2 (5 bases). Looked up from germline, CDR1 is SGHRS and CDR2 is YFSETQ. The CDR3 is 13 residues long. Trimming removed 0 bases at V and 5 bases at J, with 8 bases between. The CDR3 sequence is CASSLVPGETQYF. In nucleotides, the CDR3 is TGCGCCAGCAGCTTGGTCCCGGGGGAGACCCAGTACTTC.

This chain joins TRBV6-1 and TRBJ1-5; a possible D gene is TRBD1 (6 bases). Trimming shortened V by 1 base and J by 0 bases, and 10 bases separated the two germline ends. The V gene's germline CDR1 is MNHNS and CDR2 SASEGT. This CDR3 has 16 residues. CDR3 DNA: TGTGCCAGCAGTGAAGAGGGACATAATAGCAATCAGCCCCAGCATTTT. This codes for CASSEEGHNSNQPQHF.

The gene calls are TRBV15 and TRBJ1-5; D may be TRBD1 (5 bases). Trimming cost V 5 bases and J 5 bases, with 16 bases left between them. This CDR3 has 15 residues. From germline, CDR1 is LNHNV and CDR2 YYDKDF (reference sequence). CDR3: CATSPSTGGDQPQHF. The CDR3 DNA follows: TGTGCCACCAGCCCCAGCACGGGGGGGGATCAGCCCCAGCATTTT.

The CDR3 loop is CASSYSRAPNQPQHF. Here the CDR3 DNA reads TGTGCCAGCAGTTACTCGAGGGCCCCTAATCAGCCCCAGCATTTT. The V call is TRBV6-5, the J call TRBJ1-5; D not resolved. The germline V and J ends were trimmed by 0 bases and 4 bases, with 10 bases remaining between them. The germline V gene has CDR1 MNHEY and CDR2 SVGAGI. This CDR3 is 15 amino acids long.

This rearrangement joins TRBV30 to TRBJ1-1; a weak D match, TRBD1 (5 bases). From germline, CDR1 is GTSNPN and CDR2 SVGIG (reference sequence). CDR3 length equals 13 residues. Trimming took off 3 bases at V and 5 bases at J, with 13 bases between the two ends. CDR3 coding DNA: TGTGCCTGGAGCCGTGGGGCGGGGACTGAAGCTTTCTTT. Encoded protein: CAWSRGAGTEAFF.

The chain is built from TRBV2 and TRBJ2-3, with D perhaps TRBD2 (6 bases). Germline V lookup: CDR1 SNHLY, CDR2 FYNNEI. The CDR3 totals 13 residues. V lost 6 bases and J lost 5, with 12 bases in between. In DNA, the CDR3 is TGTGCCAGCAGGACGGAGGGTGTAGATACGCAGTATTTT. This sequence encodes CASRTEGVDTQYF.

This clone was picked up one time. This chain uses TRBV6-6 with TRBJ2-3, with 7 bases aligning to TRBD2. V trimming: 4 bases; J trimming: 0 bases; junction bases outside the gene matches: 1. Germline CDR1 and CDR2: MNHNY and SVGAGI (reference sequence). The CDR3 runs to 14 residues. The chain's CDR3 is CASSLGGSTDTQYF. In DNA form, the CDR3 reads TGTGCCAGCAGTTTGGGGGGGAGCACAGATACGCAGTATTTT.

V is TRBV5-1 and J is TRBJ2-5; maybe TRBD2 (6 bases). The V end lost 5 bases, the J end lost 4 bases, and 6 bases lay between the germline ends. CDR1 and CDR2 from the germline V gene are SGHRS and YFSETQ. CDR3 length: 11 amino acids. The CDR3 reads CASRRGETQYF. In nucleotides, the CDR3 is TGCGCCAGCAGGCGGGGAGAGACCCAGTACTTC. Filled out from reference TRBV5-1 and TRBJ2-5, the complete variable domain reads KAGVTQTPRYLIKTRGQQVTLSCSPISGHRSVSWYQQTPGQGLQFLFEYFSETQRNKGNFPGRFSGRQFSNSRSEMNVSTLELGDSALYLCASRRGETQYFGPGTRLLVL.